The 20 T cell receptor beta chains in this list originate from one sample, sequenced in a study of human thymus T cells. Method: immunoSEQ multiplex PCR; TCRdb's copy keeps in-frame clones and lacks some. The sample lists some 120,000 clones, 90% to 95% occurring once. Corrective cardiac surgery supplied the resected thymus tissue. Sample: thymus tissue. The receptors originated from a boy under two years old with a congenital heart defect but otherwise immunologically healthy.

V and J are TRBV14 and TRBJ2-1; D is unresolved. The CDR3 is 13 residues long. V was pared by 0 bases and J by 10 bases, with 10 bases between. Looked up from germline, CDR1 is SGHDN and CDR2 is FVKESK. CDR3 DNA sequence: TGTGCCAGCAGCCAAGATTGGTTTGGGGAGCAGTTCTTC. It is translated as CASSQDWFGEQFF.

The CDR3 region is CAWSLTGTHEQYF. DNA for the CDR3: TGTGCCTGGAGTTTAACAGGGACCCACGAGCAGTACTTC. The chain joins TRBV30 to TRBJ2-7, with D possibly being TRBD1 (6 bases). Germline-derived CDR1 and CDR2 are GTSNPN and SVGIG (reference sequence). The CDR3 is made up of 13 amino acids. The ends were cut back, 2 bases at V and 5 bases at J, with 13 bases in the middle.

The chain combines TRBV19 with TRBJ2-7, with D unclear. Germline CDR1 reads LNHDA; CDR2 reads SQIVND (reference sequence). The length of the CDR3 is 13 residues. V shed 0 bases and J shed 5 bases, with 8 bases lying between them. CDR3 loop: CASSIEKLNEQYF. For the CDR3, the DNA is TGTGCCAGTAGTATAGAAAAACTAAACGAGCAGTACTTC.

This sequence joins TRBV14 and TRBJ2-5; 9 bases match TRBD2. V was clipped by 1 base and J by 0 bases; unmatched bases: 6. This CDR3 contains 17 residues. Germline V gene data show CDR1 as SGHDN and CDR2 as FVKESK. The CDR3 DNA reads TGTGCCAGCAGCCAAGGGACCGCGGGGGGGTACCAAGAGACCCAGTACTTC. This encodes CASSQGTAGGYQETQYF.

The CDR3 DNA sequence: TGTGCCAGTACCCTACGCCTAGGCACTGAAGCTTTCTTT. Translating gives CASTLRLGTEAFF. J is TRBJ1-1 and V is TRBV19; D unclear. Trimming pared 7 bases from V and 4 bases from J, leaving 13 bases between. The CDR3 is made up of 13 amino acids. The germline V gene encodes CDR1 LNHDA and CDR2 SQIVND (reference sequence).

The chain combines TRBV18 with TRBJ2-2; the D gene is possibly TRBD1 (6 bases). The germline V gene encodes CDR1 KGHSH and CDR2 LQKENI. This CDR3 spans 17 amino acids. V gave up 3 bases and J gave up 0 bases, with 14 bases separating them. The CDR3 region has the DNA TGTGCCAGCTCACCGGACGGACAGTCTCCGAACACCGGGGAGCTGTTTTTT. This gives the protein CASSPDGQSPNTGELFF. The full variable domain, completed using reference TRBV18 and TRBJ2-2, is NAGVMQNPRHLVRRRGQEARLRCSPMKGHSHVYWYRQLPEEGLKFMVYLQKENIIDESGMPKERFSAEFPKEGPSILRIQQVVRGDSAAYFCASSPDGQSPNTGELFFGEGSRLTVL.

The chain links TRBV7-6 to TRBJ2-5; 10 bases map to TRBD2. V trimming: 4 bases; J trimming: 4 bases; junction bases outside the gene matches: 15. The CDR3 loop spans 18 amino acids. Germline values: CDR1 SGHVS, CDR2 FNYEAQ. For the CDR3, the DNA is TGTGCCAGCAGCTCCCTACGGCTAGCGGGGGCGGGTGGAGAGACCCAGTACTTC. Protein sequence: CASSSLRLAGAGGETQYF.

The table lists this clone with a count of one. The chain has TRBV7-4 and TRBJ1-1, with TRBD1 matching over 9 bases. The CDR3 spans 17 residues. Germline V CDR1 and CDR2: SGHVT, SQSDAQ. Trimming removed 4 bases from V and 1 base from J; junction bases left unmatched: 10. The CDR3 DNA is TGTGCCAGCAGCTCTACCGCCGGGACAGGGCCGAACACTGAAGCTTTCTTT. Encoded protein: CASSSTAGTGPNTEAFF. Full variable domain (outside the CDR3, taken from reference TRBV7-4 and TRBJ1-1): GAGVSQSPRYKVAKRGRDVALRCDSISGHVTLYWYRQTLGQGSEVLTYSQSDAQRDKSGRPSGRFSAERPERSVSTLKIQRTEQGDSAVYLCASSSTAGTGPNTEAFFGQGTRLTVV.

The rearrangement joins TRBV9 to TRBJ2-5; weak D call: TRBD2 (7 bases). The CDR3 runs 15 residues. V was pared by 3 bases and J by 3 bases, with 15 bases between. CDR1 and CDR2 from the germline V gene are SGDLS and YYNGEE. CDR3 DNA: TGTGCCAGCAGCGCCTGGGGGGGGCGCAAAGAGACCCAGTACTTC. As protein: CASSAWGGRKETQYF.

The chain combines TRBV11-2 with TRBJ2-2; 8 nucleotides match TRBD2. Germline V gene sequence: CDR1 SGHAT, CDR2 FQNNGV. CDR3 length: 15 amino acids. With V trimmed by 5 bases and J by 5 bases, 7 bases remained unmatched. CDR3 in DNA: TGTGCCAGCAGCCTGAGCGGGGGATGGACCGGGGAGCTGTTTTTT. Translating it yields CASSLSGGWTGELFF.

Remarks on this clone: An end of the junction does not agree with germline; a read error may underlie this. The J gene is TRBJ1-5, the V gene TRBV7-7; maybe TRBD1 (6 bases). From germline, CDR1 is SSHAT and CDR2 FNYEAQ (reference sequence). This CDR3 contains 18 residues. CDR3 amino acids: CASSLGLKGGAGNQPQHF. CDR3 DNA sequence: TGTGCTAGCAGCTTAGGCTTAAAGGGGGGGGCGGGCAATCAGCCCCAGCATTTT.

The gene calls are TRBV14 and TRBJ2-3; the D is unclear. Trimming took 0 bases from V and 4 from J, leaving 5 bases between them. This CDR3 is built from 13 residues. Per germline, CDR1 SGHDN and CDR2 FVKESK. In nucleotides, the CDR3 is TGTGCCAGCAGCCAAGAACCGCCAGATACGCAGTATTTT. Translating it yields CASSQEPPDTQYF.

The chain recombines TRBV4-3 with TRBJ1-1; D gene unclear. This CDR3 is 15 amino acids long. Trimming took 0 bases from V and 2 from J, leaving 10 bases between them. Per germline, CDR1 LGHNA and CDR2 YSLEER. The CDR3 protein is CASSQERAGNTEAFF. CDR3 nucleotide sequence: TGCGCCAGCAGCCAAGAGAGGGCCGGAAACACTGAAGCTTTCTTT.

The CDR3 DNA follows: TGTGCCAGCAGTGACAGCGGGAATGGCTACACCTTC. As protein: CASSDSGNGYTF. V gene TRBV2 combines with J gene TRBJ1-2, with D unclear. Between the trimmed V and J ends, which lost 3 bases and 6 bases, there was a span of 8 bases. The germline V gene encodes CDR1 SNHLY and CDR2 FYNNEI. The CDR3 extends over 12 amino acids.

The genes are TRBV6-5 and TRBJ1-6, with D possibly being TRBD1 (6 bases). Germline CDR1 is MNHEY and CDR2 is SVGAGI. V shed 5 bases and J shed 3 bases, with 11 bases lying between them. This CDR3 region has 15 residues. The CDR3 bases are TGTGCCAGCAGTGGAAACAGGGTCTATAATTCACCCCTCCACTTT. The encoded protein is CASSGNRVYNSPLHF.

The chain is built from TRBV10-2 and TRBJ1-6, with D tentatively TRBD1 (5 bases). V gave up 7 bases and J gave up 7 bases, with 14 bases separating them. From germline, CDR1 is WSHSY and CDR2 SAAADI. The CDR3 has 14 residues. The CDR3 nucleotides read TGCGCCAGCAATTGGGGGGTTAAAAATTCACCCCTCCACTTT. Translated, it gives CASNWGVKNSPLHF.

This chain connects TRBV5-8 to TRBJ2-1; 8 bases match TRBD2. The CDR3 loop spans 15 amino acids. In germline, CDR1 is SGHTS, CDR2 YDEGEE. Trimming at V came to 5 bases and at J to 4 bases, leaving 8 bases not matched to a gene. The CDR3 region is CASRVSTSGYNEQFF. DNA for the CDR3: TGTGCCAGCAGGGTTAGCACTAGCGGATACAATGAGCAGTTCTTC.

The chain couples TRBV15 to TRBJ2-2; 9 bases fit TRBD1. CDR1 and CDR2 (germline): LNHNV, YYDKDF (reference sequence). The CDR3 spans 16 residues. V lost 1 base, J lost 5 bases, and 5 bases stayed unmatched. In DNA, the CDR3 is TGTGCCACCAGCAGAGGGACAGGGGTAAAGACCGGGGAGCTGTTTTTT. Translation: CATSRGTGVKTGELFF.

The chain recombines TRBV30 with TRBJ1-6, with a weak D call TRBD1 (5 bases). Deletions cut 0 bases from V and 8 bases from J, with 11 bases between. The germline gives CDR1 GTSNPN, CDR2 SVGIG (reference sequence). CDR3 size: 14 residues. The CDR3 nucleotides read TGTGCCTGGAGTGTAGGAGGGGAGCATTCACCCCTCCACTTT. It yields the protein CAWSVGGEHSPLHF.

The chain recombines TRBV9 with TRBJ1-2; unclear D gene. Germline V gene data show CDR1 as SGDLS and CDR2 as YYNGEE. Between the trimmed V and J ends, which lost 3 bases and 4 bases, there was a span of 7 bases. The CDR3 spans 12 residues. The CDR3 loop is CASSDGPYGYTF. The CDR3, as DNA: TGTGCCAGCAGCGACGGACCCTATGGCTACACCTTC.